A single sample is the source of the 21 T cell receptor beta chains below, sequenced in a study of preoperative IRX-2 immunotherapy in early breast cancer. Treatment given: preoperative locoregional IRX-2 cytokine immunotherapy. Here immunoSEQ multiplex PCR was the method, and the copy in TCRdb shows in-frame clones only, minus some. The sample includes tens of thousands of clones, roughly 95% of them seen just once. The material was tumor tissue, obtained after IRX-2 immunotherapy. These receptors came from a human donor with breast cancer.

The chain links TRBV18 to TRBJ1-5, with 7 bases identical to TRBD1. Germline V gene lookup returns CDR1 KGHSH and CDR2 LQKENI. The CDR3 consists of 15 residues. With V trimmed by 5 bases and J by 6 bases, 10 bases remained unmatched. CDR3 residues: CASSKDTGVGQPQHF. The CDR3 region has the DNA TGTGCCAGCTCAAAGGATACAGGGGTGGGTCAGCCCCAGCATTTT.

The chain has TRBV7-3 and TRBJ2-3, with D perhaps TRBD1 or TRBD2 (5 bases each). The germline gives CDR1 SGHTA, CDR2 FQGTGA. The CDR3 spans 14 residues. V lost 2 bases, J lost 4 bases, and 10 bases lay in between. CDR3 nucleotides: TGTGCCAGCAGCTTAGCCCCGGGGCCAGATACGCAGTATTTT. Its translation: CASSLAPGPDTQYF.

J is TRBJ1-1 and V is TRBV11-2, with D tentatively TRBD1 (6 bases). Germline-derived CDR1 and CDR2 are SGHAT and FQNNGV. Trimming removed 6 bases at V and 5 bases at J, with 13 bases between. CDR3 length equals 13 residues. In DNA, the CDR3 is TGTGCCAGCAGGATGGGACATGGAACTGAAGCTTTCTTT. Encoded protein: CASRMGHGTEAFF.

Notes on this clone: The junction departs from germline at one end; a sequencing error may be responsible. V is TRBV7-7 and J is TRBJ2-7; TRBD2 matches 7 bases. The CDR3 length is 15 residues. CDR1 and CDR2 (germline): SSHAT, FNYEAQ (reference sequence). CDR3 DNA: TGTGCTAGCAGCTTAGGGAGGGGCGCCTCCTACGAGCAGTACTTC. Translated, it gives CASSLGRGASYEQYF.

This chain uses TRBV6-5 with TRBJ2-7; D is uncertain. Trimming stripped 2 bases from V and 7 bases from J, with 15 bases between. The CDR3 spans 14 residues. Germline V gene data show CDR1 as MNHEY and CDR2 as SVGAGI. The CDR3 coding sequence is TGTGCCAGCAGTTACAGCCCCGGGCTGCGGGAGCAGTACTTC. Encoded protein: CASSYSPGLREQYF.

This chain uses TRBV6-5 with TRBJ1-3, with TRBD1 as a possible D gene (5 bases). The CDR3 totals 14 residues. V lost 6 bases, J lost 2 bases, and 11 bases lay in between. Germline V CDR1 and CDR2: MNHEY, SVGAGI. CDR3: CASSIGTAGNTIYF. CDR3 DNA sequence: TGTGCCAGCAGCATCGGGACTGCTGGAAACACCATATATTTT.

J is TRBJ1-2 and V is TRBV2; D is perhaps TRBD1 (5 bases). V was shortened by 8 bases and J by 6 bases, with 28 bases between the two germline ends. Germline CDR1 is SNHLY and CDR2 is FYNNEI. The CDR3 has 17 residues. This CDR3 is CASPVVSQVIGIDGYTF. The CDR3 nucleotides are TGTGCCAGCCCTGTAGTCTCACAGGTTATCGGGATCGATGGCTACACCTTC.

CDR3 amino acids: CASSWTSSYEQYF. The CDR3 nucleotides read TGCGCCAGCAGCTGGACTAGCTCCTACGAGCAGTACTTC. This chain uses TRBV5-1 with TRBJ2-7; 7 nucleotides align to TRBD2. This CDR3 spans 13 amino acids. In germline, CDR1 is SGHRS, CDR2 YFSETQ. V shed 3 bases and J 0 bases; nucleotides not matched to a gene: 0.

The CDR3 loop is CASSLGSGRVTYEQYF. The CDR3 region has the DNA TGTGCCAGCAGCTTAGGCAGTGGGCGAGTAACCTACGAGCAGTACTTC. The V call is TRBV7-2, the J call TRBJ2-7; D remains ambiguous. The CDR3 consists of 16 residues. Germline V gives CDR1 SGHTA, CDR2 FQGNSA. Trimming cost V 1 base and J 2 bases, with 15 bases left between them.

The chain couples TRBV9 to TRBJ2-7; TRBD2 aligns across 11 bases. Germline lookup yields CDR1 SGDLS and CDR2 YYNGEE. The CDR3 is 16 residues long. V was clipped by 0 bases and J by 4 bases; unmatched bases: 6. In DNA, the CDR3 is TGTGCCAGCAGCGTAGGTCAGGCTAGCGGGAGGTACGAGCAGTACTTC. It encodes CASSVGQASGRYEQYF.

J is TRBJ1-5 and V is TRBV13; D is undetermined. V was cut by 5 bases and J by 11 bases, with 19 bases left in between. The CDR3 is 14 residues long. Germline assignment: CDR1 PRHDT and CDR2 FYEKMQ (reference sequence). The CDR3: CASSASEGLETQHF. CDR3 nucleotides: TGTGCCAGCAGCGCCTCGGAGGGTCTGGAGACCCAGCATTTT. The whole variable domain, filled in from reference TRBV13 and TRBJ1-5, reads AAGVIQSPRHLIKEKRETATLKCYPIPRHDTVYWYQQGPGQDPQFLISFYEKMQSDKGSIPDRFSAQQFSDYHSELNMSSLELGDSALYFCASSASEGLETQHFGDGTRLSIL.

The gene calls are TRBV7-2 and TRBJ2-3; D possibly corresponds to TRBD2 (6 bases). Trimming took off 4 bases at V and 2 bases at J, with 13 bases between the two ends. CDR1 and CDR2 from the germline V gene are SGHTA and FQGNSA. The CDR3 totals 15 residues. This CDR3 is CASSYASGDTDTQYF. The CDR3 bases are TGTGCCAGCAGCTACGCCTCGGGAGACACAGATACGCAGTATTTT.

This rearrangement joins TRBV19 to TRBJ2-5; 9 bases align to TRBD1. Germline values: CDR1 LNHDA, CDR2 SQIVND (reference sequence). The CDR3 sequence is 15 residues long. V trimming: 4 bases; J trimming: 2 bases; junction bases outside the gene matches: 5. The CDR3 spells CASSTRDRAQETQYF. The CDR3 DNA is TGTGCCAGTAGTACACGGGACAGGGCTCAAGAGACCCAGTACTTC.

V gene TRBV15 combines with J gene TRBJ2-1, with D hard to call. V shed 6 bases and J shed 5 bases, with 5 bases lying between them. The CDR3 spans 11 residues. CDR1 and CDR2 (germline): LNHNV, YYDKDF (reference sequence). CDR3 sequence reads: CATRLNNEQFF. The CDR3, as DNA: TGTGCCACCAGGCTAAACAATGAGCAGTTCTTC.

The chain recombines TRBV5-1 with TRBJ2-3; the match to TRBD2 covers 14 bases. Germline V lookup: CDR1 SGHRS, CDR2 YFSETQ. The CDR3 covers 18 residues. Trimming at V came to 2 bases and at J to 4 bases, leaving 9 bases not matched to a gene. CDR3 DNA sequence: TGCGCCAGCAGCTTCGGGACTAGCGGGGGATGGGGAGCAGATACGCAGTATTTT. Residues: CASSFGTSGGWGADTQYF.

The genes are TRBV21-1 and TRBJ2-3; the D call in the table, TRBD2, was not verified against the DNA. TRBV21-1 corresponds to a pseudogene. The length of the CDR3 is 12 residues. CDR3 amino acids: CASTLEQDTQYF. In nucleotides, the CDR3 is TGTGCCAGCACACTAGAGCAAGATACGCAGTATTTT.

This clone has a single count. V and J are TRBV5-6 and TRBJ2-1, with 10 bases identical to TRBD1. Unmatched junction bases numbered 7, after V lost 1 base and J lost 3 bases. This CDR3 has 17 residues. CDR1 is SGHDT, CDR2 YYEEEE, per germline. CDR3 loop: CASSLLSWTGGYNEQFF. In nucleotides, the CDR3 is TGTGCCAGCAGCTTGCTCTCGTGGACAGGGGGCTACAATGAGCAGTTCTTC.

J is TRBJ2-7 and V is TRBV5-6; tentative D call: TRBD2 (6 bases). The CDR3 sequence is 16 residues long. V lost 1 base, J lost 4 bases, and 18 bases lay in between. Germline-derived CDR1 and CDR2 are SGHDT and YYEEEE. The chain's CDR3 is CASSLLGGALSYEQYF. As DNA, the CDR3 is TGTGCCAGCAGCTTGCTGGGGGGAGCCCTATCTTACGAGCAGTACTTC.

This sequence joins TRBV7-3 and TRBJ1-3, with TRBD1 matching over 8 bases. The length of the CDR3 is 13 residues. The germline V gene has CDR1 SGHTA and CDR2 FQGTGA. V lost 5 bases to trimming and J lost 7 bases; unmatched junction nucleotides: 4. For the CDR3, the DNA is TGTGCCAGCAGCCCAGACAGGGGCAACACCATATATTTT. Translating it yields CASSPDRGNTIYF.

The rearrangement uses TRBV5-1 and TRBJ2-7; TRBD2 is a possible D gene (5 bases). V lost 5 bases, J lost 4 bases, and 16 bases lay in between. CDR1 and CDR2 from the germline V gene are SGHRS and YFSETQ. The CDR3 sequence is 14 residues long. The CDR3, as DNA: TGCGCCAGCAGACCCCGACTATCATTATACGAGCAGTACTTC. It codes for CASRPRLSLYEQYF.

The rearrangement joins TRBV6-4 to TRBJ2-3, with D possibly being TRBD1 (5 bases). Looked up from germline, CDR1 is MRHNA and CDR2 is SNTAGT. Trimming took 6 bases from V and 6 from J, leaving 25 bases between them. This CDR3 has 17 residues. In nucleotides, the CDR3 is TGTGCCAGCAGCCCCCAGCCTTGGACCCTTGGGGCGGATACGCAGTATTTT. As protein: CASSPQPWTLGADTQYF.